This T cell receptor (beta chain) was sequenced during a study of blood T cell repertoires in COVID-19. About the research overall: Donors in the United States, Italy and Spain gave samples during acute or convalescent COVID-19.

The authors' processing: Estimates of nucleated cell counts were drawn from the amplification of reference gene primers. Assay: immunoSEQ multiplex PCR; the TCRdb copy retains only in-frame clones and omits some. V, J and clone size reflect that table, while D and trimming were determined from the DNA. Of 300,000 to 400,000 clones listed, around 87% are singletons. This clone was counted once. Sequenced material: peripheral blood. This receptor was identified in a woman aged 50 to 60 with COVID-19, enrolled during active disease.

CDR3 DNA: TGTGCCAGCAGCCCCCTAGGACTAGCGGGAGGGAATGAGCAGTTCTTC. Its protein product is CASSPLGLAGGNEQFF. V is TRBV5-6 and J is TRBJ2-1; 15 bases fit TRBD2. The CDR3 has 16 amino acids. J gave up 7 bases and V 4 bases, and 6 bases lay outside the gene matches. Germline V lookup: CDR1 SGHDT, CDR2 YYEEEE.